A selection of T cell receptor beta chains follows, all from one sample in a study of blood T cell repertoires in COVID-19. The table came from immunoSEQ multiplex PCR; TCRdb's copy has only in-frame clones and leaves some out. This table holds around 230,000 clones, roughly 90% found once. The sample taken for sequencing was PBMCs or T cells enriched from blood (not recorded which). These receptors were obtained from a woman in her thirties with acute COVID-19. Both conserved end residues are part of each CDR3. A D gene is named only where the DNA matches it firmly. Clone size is not always given. Where it is, it says once, few, many or a class for expanded clones.

j_call: TRBJ1-5; v_call: TRBV7-8; d_call: NA; clone_size: few; cdr3_aa: CASSPTRSGRRRSNQPQHF; cdr3_nt: TGTGCCAGCAGCCCCACACGGTCGGGTCGCCGGAGAAGCAATCAGCCCCAGCATTTT
j_call: TRBJ1-2; v_call: TRBV10-3; d_call: NA; clone_size: NA; cdr3_aa: CAISETQAFGYTF; cdr3_nt: TGTGCCATCAGTGAGACTCAGGCTTTCGGCTACACCTTC
j_call: TRBJ2-2; v_call: TRBV6-2/TRBV6-3; d_call: NA; clone_size: NA; cdr3_aa: CASSSFRGPKSTGELFF; cdr3_nt: TGTGCCAGCAGTTCCTTCAGGGGCCCCAAGAGCACCGGGGAGCTGTTTTTT
j_call: TRBJ1-3; v_call: TRBV19; d_call: TRBD1; clone_size: NA; cdr3_aa: CASSISKGQGDISGNTIYF; cdr3_nt: TGTGCCAGTAGTATCTCTAAGGGACAGGGGGACATCTCTGGAAACACCATATATTTT
j_call: TRBJ2-5; v_call: TRBV3-1/TRBV3-2; d_call: TRBD2; clone_size: NA; cdr3_aa: CASSHLLAGGVQTQYF; cdr3_nt: TGTGCCAGCAGCCACCTACTAGCGGGGGGGGTGCAGACCCAGTACTTC
j_call: TRBJ1-1; v_call: TRBV6-2/TRBV6-3; d_call: NA; clone_size: few; cdr3_aa: CASSPRAFMGGIGDTEAFF; cdr3_nt: TGTGCCAGCAGCCCTCGGGCCTTTATGGGAGGGATTGGCGACACTGAAGCTTTCTTT
j_call: TRBJ1-5; v_call: TRBV7-2; d_call: NA; clone_size: NA; cdr3_aa: CASSSGPFSNQPQHF; cdr3_nt: TGTGCCAGCAGCTCAGGGCCGTTTAGCAATCAGCCCCAGCATTTT
j_call: TRBJ1-5; v_call: TRBV19; d_call: TRBD1; clone_size: NA; cdr3_aa: CASSVLRDSLNQPQHF; cdr3_nt: TGTGCCAGTAGTGTTCTCCGGGACAGCCTTAATCAGCCCCAGCATTTT
j_call: TRBJ2-3; v_call: TRBV7-9; d_call: TRBD2; clone_size: NA; cdr3_aa: CASSYRLAGSLSTDTQYF; cdr3_nt: TGTGCCAGCAGCTACCGACTAGCGGGGTCCCTTAGCACAGATACGCAGTATTTT
j_call: TRBJ2-3; v_call: TRBV15; d_call: NA; clone_size: NA; cdr3_aa: CATNTPLTDTQYF; cdr3_nt: TGTGCCACCAACACACCGCTCACAGATACGCAGTATTTT
j_call: TRBJ2-7; v_call: TRBV5-1; d_call: TRBD1; clone_size: NA; cdr3_aa: CASKQGNFYEQYF; cdr3_nt: TGCGCCAGCAAACAGGGGAACTTCTACGAGCAGTACTTC
j_call: TRBJ1-1; v_call: TRBV4-3; d_call: NA; clone_size: NA; cdr3_aa: CASSQATGNTEAFF; cdr3_nt: TGCGCCAGCAGCCAAGCTACAGGCAACACTGAAGCTTTCTTT
j_call: TRBJ2-3; v_call: TRBV2; d_call: TRBD2; clone_size: once; cdr3_aa: CASSVATPGLAGGDTQYF; cdr3_nt: TGTGCCAGCAGTGTAGCCACCCCGGGACTAGCGGGGGGGGATACGCAGTATTTT
j_call: TRBJ1-5; v_call: TRBV2; d_call: NA; clone_size: NA; cdr3_aa: CASLERVNNQPQHF; cdr3_nt: TGTGCCAGCTTAGAGAGGGTTAACAATCAGCCCCAGCATTTT
j_call: TRBJ2-3; v_call: TRBV27; d_call: TRBD2; clone_size: once; cdr3_aa: CASSFSWRGGSDTQYF; cdr3_nt: TGTGCCAGCAGTTTCTCCTGGCGGGGGGGCTCGGATACGCAGTATTTT
j_call: TRBJ1-1; v_call: TRBV19; d_call: NA; clone_size: once; cdr3_aa: CASSIGLDGSEAFF; cdr3_nt: TGTGCCAGTAGTATAGGCCTAGACGGAAGTGAAGCTTTCTTT
j_call: TRBJ1-1; v_call: TRBV3-1/TRBV3-2; d_call: NA; clone_size: NA; cdr3_aa: CASSPSLGHMGTEAFF; cdr3_nt: TGTGCCAGCAGCCCCAGCCTCGGACACATGGGCACTGAAGCTTTCTTT
j_call: TRBJ1-6; v_call: TRBV5-6; d_call: NA; clone_size: NA; cdr3_aa: CASSWGDGVYSPLHF; cdr3_nt: TGTGCCAGCAGCTGGGGGGATGGGGTGTATTCACCCCTCCACTTT
j_call: TRBJ2-1; v_call: TRBV7-2; d_call: NA; clone_size: NA; cdr3_aa: CASSLGSGRGNEQFF; cdr3_nt: TGTGCCAGCAGCTTAGGATCAGGACGGGGGAATGAGCAGTTCTTC
j_call: TRBJ1-1; v_call: TRBV6-5; d_call: TRBD1; clone_size: NA; cdr3_aa: CASGTGSFRTEAFF; cdr3_nt: TGTGCCAGCGGGACAGGTAGTTTTAGGACTGAAGCTTTCTTT
j_call: TRBJ2-7; v_call: TRBV28; d_call: NA; clone_size: NA; cdr3_aa: CASSLQGPYEQYF; cdr3_nt: TGTGCCAGCAGTCTACAGGGACCCTACGAGCAGTACTTC
j_call: TRBJ1-1; v_call: TRBV18; d_call: NA; clone_size: NA; cdr3_aa: CASSPASGRVEAFF; cdr3_nt: TGTGCCAGCTCACCGGCGTCGGGAAGGGTTGAAGCTTTCTTT
j_call: TRBJ1-5; v_call: TRBV19; d_call: NA; clone_size: NA; cdr3_aa: CASSAGMWPQHF; cdr3_nt: TGTGCCAGTAGTGCCGGGATGTGGCCCCAGCATTTT
j_call: TRBJ1-5; v_call: TRBV27; d_call: NA; clone_size: once; cdr3_aa: CASSLMAGQRFSQPQHF; cdr3_nt: TGTGCCAGCAGTTTAATGGCAGGCCAACGGTTTTCTCAGCCCCAGCATTTT
j_call: TRBJ2-3; v_call: TRBV4-2; d_call: TRBD1; clone_size: NA; cdr3_aa: CASSQVQGESDTQYF; cdr3_nt: TGTGCCAGCAGCCAAGTCCAGGGGGAGTCAGATACGCAGTATTTT
j_call: TRBJ2-2; v_call: TRBV6-5; d_call: TRBD2; clone_size: NA; cdr3_aa: CASSYSRGRDGELFF; cdr3_nt: TGTGCCAGCAGTTACTCTCGGGGGAGGGACGGGGAGCTGTTTTTT
j_call: TRBJ1-5; v_call: TRBV27; d_call: NA; clone_size: NA; cdr3_aa: CASSFWQGWDQPQHF; cdr3_nt: TGTGCCAGCAGTTTTTGGCAGGGGTGGGATCAGCCCCAGCATTTT
j_call: TRBJ1-1; v_call: TRBV10-3; d_call: NA; clone_size: NA; cdr3_aa: CATSTKRNTEAFF; cdr3_nt: TGTGCCACTTCTACTAAGAGGAACACTGAAGCTTTCTTT
j_call: TRBJ1-1; v_call: TRBV11-2; d_call: NA; clone_size: NA; cdr3_aa: CASSLEGGETEAFF; cdr3_nt: TGTGCCAGCAGCTTAGAGGGGGGAGAAACTGAAGCTTTCTTT
j_call: TRBJ1-5; v_call: TRBV6-1; d_call: NA; clone_size: NA; cdr3_aa: CASSEVRAGQPQHF; cdr3_nt: TGTGCCAGCAGTGAAGTCAGGGCGGGACAGCCCCAGCATTTT
j_call: TRBJ2-3; v_call: TRBV2; d_call: TRBD2; clone_size: NA; cdr3_aa: CASRTSGGTDTQYF; cdr3_nt: TGTGCCAGCAGGACTAGCGGGGGCACAGATACGCAGTATTTT
j_call: TRBJ1-6; v_call: TRBV14; d_call: NA; clone_size: NA; cdr3_aa: CASSQQGWDSPLHF; cdr3_nt: TGTGCCAGCAGCCAACAGGGGTGGGATTCACCCCTCCACTTT